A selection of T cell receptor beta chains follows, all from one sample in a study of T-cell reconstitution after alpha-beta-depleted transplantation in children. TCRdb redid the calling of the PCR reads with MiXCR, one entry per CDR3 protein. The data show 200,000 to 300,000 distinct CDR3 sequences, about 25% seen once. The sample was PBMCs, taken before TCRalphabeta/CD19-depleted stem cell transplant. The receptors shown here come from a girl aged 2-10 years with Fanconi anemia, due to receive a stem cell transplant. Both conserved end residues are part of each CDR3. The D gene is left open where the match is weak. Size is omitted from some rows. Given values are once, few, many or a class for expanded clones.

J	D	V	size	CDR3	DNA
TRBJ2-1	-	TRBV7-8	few	CASSLGGWGPDNEQFF	TGTGCCAGCAGCTTAGGAGGTTGGGGGCCGGACAATGAGCAGTTCTTC
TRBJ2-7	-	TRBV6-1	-	CASSRDISSYEQYF	TGTGCCAGCAGCCGTGACATTTCCTCCTACGAGCAGTACTTC
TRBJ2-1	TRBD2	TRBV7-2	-	CASSLVGGASNEQFF	TGTGCCAGCAGCTTAGTCGGGGGGGCCTCTAATGAGCAGTTCTTC
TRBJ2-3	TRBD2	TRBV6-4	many	CASSERGGSTDTQYF	TGTGCCAGCAGTGAGCGGGGGGGCAGCACAGATACGCAGTATTTT
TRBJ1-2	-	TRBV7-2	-	CASSLGGRDYGYTF	TGTGCCAGCAGCTTAGGGGGCAGGGACTATGGCTACACCTTC
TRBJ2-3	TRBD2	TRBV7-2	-	CASSIPGGSTDTQYF	TGTGCCAGCAGCATCCCGGGGGGGAGCACAGATACGCAGTATTTT
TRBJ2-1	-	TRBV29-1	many	CSVLQAPTMRSYNEQFF	TGCAGCGTTCTTCAAGCTCCTACAATGAGGTCCTACAATGAGCAGTTCTTC
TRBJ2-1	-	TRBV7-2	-	CASVPRASLSEQFF	TGTGCCAGCGTGCCAAGGGCCAGTTTATCCGAGCAGTTCTTC
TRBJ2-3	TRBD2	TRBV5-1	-	CASSLLLAGGTDTQYF	TGCGCCAGCAGCTTGTTACTAGCGGGGGGCACAGATACGCAGTATTTT
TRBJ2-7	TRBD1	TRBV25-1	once	CASSDKTGGRGSYEQYF	TGTGCCAGCAGTGACAAAACAGGGGGCCGGGGCTCCTACGAGCAGTACTTC
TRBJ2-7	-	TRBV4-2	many	CASSQRTSYEQYF	TGTGCCAGCAGCCAACGTACTAGCTACGAGCAGTACTTC
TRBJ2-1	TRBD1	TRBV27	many	CASSLPGTGTFF	TGTGCCAGCAGTTTACCCGGGACAGGGACGTTCTTC
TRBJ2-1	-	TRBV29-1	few	CSVAGVGSAGEQFF	TGCAGCGTGGCCGGGGTCGGTTCCGCGGGGGAGCAGTTCTTC
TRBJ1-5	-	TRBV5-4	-	CASSFRHLSSNQPQHF	TGTGCCAGCAGTTTCAGACACCTAAGTAGCAATCAGCCCCAGCATTTT
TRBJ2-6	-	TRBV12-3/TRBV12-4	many	CASSFSGANVLTF	TGTGCCAGCAGTTTCTCTGGGGCCAACGTCCTGACTTTC
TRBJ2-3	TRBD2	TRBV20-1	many	CSARTSGNTDTQYF	TGCAGTGCTCGGACTAGCGGGAACACAGATACGCAGTATTTT
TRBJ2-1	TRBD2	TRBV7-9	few	CAVLAGLYNEQFF	TGTGCCGTATTAGCGGGACTCTACAATGAGCAGTTCTTC
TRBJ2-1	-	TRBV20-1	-	CSGHSLGGRSDSYNEQFF	TGCAGTGGCCACTCTCTGGGGGGTCGTAGTGACTCCTACAATGAGCAGTTCTTC
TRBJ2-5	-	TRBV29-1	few	CSVEVGEETQYF	TGCAGCGTTGAGGTCGGGGAAGAGACCCAGTACTTC
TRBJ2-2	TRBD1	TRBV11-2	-	CASSFRDRGTGELFF	TGTGCCAGCAGCTTCCGGGACAGGGGCACCGGGGAGCTGTTTTTT
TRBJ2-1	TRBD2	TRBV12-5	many	CASGSGTSGRGGYNEQFF	TGTGCTAGTGGTTCCGGGACTAGCGGGAGAGGGGGTTACAATGAGCAGTTCTTC
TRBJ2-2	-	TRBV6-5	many	CASSSPEVYTGELFF	TGTGCCAGCAGTTCACCGGAGGTGTACACCGGGGAGCTGTTTTTT
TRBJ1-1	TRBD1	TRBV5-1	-	CASSRTGDDTEAFF	TGCGCCAGCAGCCGGACAGGGGATGACACTGAAGCTTTCTTT
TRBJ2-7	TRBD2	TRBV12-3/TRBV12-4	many	CASSSIAGDSYEQYF	TGTGCCAGCAGTTCCATAGCGGGAGACTCCTACGAGCAGTACTTC
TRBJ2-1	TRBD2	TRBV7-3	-	CASSFLAGEVNEQFF	TGTGCCAGCAGCTTTTTAGCGGGAGAGGTGAATGAGCAGTTCTTC
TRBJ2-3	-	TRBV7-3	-	CASSTGDTQYF	TGTGCCAGCAGCACTGGAGATACGCAGTATTTT
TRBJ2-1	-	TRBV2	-	CASSEWGLNEQFF	TGTGCCAGCAGTGAGTGGGGACTTAATGAGCAGTTCTTC
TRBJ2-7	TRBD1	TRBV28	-	CASRGWTGPLYEQYF	TGTGCCAGCAGGGGGTGGACAGGCCCCCTCTACGAGCAGTACTTC
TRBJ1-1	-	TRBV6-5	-	CASSYSTAGAEAFF	TGTGCCAGCAGTTACTCGACGGCAGGGGCTGAAGCTTTCTTT
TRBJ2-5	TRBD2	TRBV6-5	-	CASSYSGRAAETQYF	TGTGCCAGCAGTTACAGCGGGAGGGCCGCGGAGACCCAGTACTTC
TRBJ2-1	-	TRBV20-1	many	CSAPWLSEAYNEQFF	TGCAGTGCTCCGTGGCTGAGCGAAGCCTACAATGAGCAGTTCTTC
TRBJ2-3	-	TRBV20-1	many	CSATLGPYTDTQYF	TGCAGTGCCACACTAGGACCATACACAGATACGCAGTATTTT
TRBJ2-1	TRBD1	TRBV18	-	CASSPIDRVSYNEQFF	TGTGCCAGCTCACCGATTGACAGGGTCTCCTACAATGAGCAGTTCTTC
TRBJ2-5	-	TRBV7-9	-	CASSLVMEETQYF	TGTGCCAGCAGCTTAGTTATGGAAGAGACCCAGTACTTC
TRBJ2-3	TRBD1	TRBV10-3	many	CAISDRDRGRTDTQYF	TGTGCCATCAGTGACCGGGACAGGGGGCGGACAGATACGCAGTATTTT
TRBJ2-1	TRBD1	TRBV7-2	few	CASSLFFGRQGHNEQFF	TGTGCCAGCAGCTTATTCTTTGGGAGACAGGGGCACAATGAGCAGTTCTTC
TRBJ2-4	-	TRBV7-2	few	CASSFGGALAKNIQYF	TGTGCCAGCAGCTTTGGGGGGGCCCTAGCCAAAAACATTCAGTACTTC
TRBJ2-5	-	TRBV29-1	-	CSVELSIQETQYF	TGCAGCGTTGAACTCAGTATTCAAGAGACCCAGTACTTC
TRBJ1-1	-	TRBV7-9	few	CASSSMNTEAFF	TGTGCCAGCAGCTCTATGAACACTGAAGCTTTCTTT
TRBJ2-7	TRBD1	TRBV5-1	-	CASSFTPGQGYEQYF	TGCGCCAGCAGCTTTACTCCGGGACAGGGCTACGAGCAGTACTTC
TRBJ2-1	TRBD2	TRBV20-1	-	CSARVLAGGPRNNEQFF	TGCAGTGCTAGAGTACTAGCGGGAGGGCCACGGAACAATGAGCAGTTCTTC
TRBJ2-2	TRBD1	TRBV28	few	CASSRPQGANTGELFF	TGTGCCAGCAGTCGACCGCAGGGGGCGAACACCGGGGAGCTGTTTTTT
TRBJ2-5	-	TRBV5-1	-	CASSLFFGETQYF	TGCGCCAGCAGCTTATTTTTCGGGGAGACCCAGTACTTC
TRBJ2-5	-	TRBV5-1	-	CASSLEPTQETQYF	TGCGCCAGCAGCTTGGAACCGACGCAAGAGACCCAGTACTTC
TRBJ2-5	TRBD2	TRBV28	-	CASSGGALETQYF	TGTGCAAGTAGCGGGGGGGCTTTGGAGACCCAGTACTTC
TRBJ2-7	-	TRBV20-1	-	CSARVNPNYEQYF	TGCAGTGCTAGAGTGAATCCCAACTACGAGCAGTACTTC
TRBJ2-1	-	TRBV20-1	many	CSARNQGRGDNEQFF	TGCAGTGCTAGAAACCAGGGGAGGGGGGACAATGAGCAGTTCTTC
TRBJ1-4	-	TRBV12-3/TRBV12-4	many	CASSLGTNEKLFF	TGTGCCAGCAGTTTGGGGACAAATGAAAAACTGTTTTTT
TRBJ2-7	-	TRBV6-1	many	CASSQTSRAYEQYF	TGTGCCAGCAGCCAAACCAGTCGTGCCTACGAGCAGTACTTC